The clone carrying this T cell receptor beta chain was observed a handful of times. It was with unique molecular identifiers that the TCRbeta library was prepared. TCRdb ran MiXCR on the PCR reads and lists one entry per CDR3 protein. The table records 500,000 or so distinct CDR3 sequences, 32% of them present only once. This sample was taken from a study of T-cell reconstitution after alpha-beta-depleted transplantation in children. The CDR3 is made up of 13 amino acids. The V gene's germline CDR1 is SQVTM and CDR2 ANQGSEA. Trimming took off 4 bases at V and 2 bases at J, with 9 bases between the two ends.

The sequencing used PBMCs from the stem cell graft donor, collected from the stem cell graft. The V call is TRBV29-1, the J call TRBJ2-1, with no clear D. This sequence was found in a human donor who donated a stem cell graft to a child with aplastic anemia. CDR3 in amino acids: CSVGGNPYNEQFF. The CDR3 nucleotides read TGCAGCGTTGGAGGAAACCCCTACAATGAGCAGTTCTTC.